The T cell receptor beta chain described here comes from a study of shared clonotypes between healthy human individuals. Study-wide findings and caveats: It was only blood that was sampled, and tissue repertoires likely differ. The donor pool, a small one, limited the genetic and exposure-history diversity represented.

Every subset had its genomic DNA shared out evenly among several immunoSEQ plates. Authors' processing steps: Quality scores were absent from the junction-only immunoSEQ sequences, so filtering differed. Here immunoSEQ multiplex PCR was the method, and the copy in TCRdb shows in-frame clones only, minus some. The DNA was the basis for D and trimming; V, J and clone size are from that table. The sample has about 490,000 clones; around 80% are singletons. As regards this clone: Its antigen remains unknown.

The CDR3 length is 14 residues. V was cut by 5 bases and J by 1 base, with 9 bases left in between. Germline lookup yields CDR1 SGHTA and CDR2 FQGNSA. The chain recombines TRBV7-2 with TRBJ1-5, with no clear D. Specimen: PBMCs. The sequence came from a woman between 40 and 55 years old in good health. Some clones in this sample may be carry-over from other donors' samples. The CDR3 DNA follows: TGTGCCAGCAGCCCCCATACCAGCAATCAGCCCCAGCATTTT. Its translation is CASSPHTSNQPQHF. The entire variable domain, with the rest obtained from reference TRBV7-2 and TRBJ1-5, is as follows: GAGVSQSPSNKVTEKGKDVELRCDPISGHTALYWYRQSLGQGLEFLIYFQGNSAPDKSGLPSDRFSAERTGGSVSTLTIQRTQQEDSAVYLCASSPHTSNQPQHFGDGTRLSIL.